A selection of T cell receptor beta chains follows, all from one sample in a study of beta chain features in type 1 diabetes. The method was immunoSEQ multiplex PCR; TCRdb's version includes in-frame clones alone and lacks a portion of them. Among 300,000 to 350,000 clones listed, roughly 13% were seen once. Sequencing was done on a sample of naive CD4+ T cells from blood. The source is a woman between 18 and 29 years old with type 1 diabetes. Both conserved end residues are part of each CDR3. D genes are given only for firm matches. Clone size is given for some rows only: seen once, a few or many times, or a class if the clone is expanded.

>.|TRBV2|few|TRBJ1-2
CASSEELSYGYTF
TGTGCCAGCAGTGAAGAACTAAGCTATGGCTACACCTTC
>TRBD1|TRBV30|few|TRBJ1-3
CAWSTTGTAGNTIYF
TGTGCCTGGAGTACTACCGGGACAGCCGGAAACACCATATATTTT
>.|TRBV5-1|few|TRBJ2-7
CASSHRSNSYEQYF
TGCGCCAGCAGCCACAGGTCGAATTCCTACGAGCAGTACTTC
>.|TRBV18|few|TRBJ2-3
CASSPGATDTQYF
TGTGCCAGCTCACCGGGAGCGACAGATACGCAGTATTTT
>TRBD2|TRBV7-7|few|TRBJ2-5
CASSLGASGRRETQYF
TGTGCCAGCAGCTTAGGGGCTAGCGGGAGGAGGGAGACCCAGTACTTC
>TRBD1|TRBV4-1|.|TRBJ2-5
CASSQDRTGDVQETQYF
TGCGCCAGCAGCCAAGATAGGACAGGAGACGTCCAAGAGACCCAGTACTTC
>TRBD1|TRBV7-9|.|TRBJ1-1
CASSLAPGGETF
TGTGCCAGCAGCTTAGCCCCAGGGGGCGAGACCTTT
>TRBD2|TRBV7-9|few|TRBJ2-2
CASSPLAAYTGELFF
TGTGCCAGCAGCCCACTAGCGGCATACACCGGGGAGCTGTTTTTT
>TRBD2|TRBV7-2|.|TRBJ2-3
CASSPLAGADTQYF
TGTGCCAGCAGCCCCCTAGCGGGAGCCGATACGCAGTATTTT
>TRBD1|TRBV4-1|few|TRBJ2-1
CASSRPLGQGDEQFF
TGCGCCAGCAGCCGCCCCCTGGGCCAGGGGGATGAGCAGTTCTTC
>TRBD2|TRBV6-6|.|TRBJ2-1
CASTGPPGEGQFF
TGTGCCAGCACCGGACCGCCTGGGGAGGGGCAGTTCTTC
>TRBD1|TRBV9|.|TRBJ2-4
CASSQAMDRGRAKNIQYF
TGTGCCAGCAGCCAAGCCATGGACAGGGGACGAGCCAAAAACATTCAGTACTTC
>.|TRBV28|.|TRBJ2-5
CASSLGRKETQYF
TGTGCCAGCAGTCTGGGCAGGAAAGAGACCCAGTACTTC
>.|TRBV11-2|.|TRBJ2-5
CASSPRLVGETQYF
TGTGCCAGCAGCCCAAGACTAGTAGGGGAGACCCAGTACTTC
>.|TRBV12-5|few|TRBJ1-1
CASGKREDTEAFF
TGTGCTAGTGGTAAAAGGGAGGACACTGAAGCTTTCTTT
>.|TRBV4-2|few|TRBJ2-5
CASSQGLDETQYF
TGTGCCAGCAGCCAAGGACTAGATGAGACCCAGTACTTC
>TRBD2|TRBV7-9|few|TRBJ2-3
CASSSTSGRLMGQYF
TGTGCCAGCAGCTCGACTAGCGGGAGACTCATGGGGCAGTATTTT
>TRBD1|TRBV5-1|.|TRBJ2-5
CASSSGQGFPQETQYF
TGCGCCAGCAGCTCAGGACAGGGGTTCCCACAAGAGACCCAGTACTTC
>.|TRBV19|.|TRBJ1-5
CASSIDPGYSNQPQHF
TGTGCCAGTAGTATAGATCCGGGGTATAGCAATCAGCCCCAGCATTTT
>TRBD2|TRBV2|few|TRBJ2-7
CASSARLAGPTGEQYF
TGTGCCAGCAGTGCCAGACTAGCGGGACCCACCGGCGAGCAGTACTTC
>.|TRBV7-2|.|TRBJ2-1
CASSLRLAAYNEQFF
TGTGCCAGCAGCCTCCGATTAGCGGCTTACAATGAGCAGTTCTTC
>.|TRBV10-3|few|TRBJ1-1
CAISRQVNTEAFF
TGTGCCATCAGTCGACAGGTGAACACTGAAGCTTTCTTT
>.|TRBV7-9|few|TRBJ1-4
CASSLSINEKLFF
TGTGCCAGCAGCTTAAGCATAAACGAAAAACTGTTTTTT
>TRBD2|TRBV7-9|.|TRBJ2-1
CASSLWREQPAEQFF
TGTGCCAGCAGCTTATGGCGGGAGCAGCCGGCTGAGCAGTTCTTC
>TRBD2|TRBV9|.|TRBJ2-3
CASSQRGGPPADTQYF
TGTGCCAGCAGCCAGAGGGGAGGGCCGCCGGCGGATACGCAGTATTTT
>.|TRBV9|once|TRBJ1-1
CASSAGNMNTEAFF
TGTGCCAGCAGCGCCGGGAATATGAACACTGAAGCTTTCTTT
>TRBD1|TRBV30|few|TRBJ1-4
CAWSPGQVVGEKLFF
TGTGCCTGGAGTCCTGGACAGGTCGTGGGGGAAAAACTGTTTTTT
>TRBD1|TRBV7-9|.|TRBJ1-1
CASSLGDRGTEAFF
TGTGCCAGCAGCTTAGGAGACAGGGGCACTGAAGCTTTCTTT
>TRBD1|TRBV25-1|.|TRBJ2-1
CASSDRTGAYNEQFF
TGTGCCAGCAGTGACCGGACAGGGGCCTACAATGAGCAGTTCTTC
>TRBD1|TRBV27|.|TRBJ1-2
CASSQQTGTVYGYTF
TGTGCCAGCAGTCAACAGACAGGGACTGTCTATGGCTACACCTTC
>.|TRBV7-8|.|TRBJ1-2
CASSLASGLPNGYTF
TGTGCCAGCAGCTTAGCGTCGGGTTTACCTAATGGCTACACCTTC
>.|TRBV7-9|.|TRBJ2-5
CASSPTVVEKTQYF
TGTGCCAGCAGCCCGACTGTCGTGGAGAAGACCCAGTACTTC
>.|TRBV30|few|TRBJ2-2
CAWSRGNTGELFF
TGTGCCTGGAGTAGGGGGAACACCGGGGAGCTGTTTTTT
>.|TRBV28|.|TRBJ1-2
CASSLPDRSLGGYTF
TGTGCCAGCAGTTTACCGGACAGATCCTTGGGTGGCTACACCTTC
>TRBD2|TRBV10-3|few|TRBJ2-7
CAISLTSGVSYEQYF
TGTGCCATCAGCCTGACTAGCGGGGTTTCCTACGAGCAGTACTTC
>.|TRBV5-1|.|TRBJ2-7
CASGEGYEQYF
TGCGCCAGCGGTGAGGGCTACGAGCAGTACTTC
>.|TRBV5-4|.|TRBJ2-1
CASSSPGRGFTNEQFF
TGTGCCAGCAGCTCCCCGGGCCGGGGGTTCACGAATGAGCAGTTCTTC
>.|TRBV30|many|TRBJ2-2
CAWRTQGTGELFF
TGTGCCTGGAGGACACAGGGCACCGGGGAGCTGTTTTTT
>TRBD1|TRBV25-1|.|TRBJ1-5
CASSPGQGVSQPQHF
TGTGCCAGCAGCCCGGGACAGGGGGTCAGTCAGCCCCAGCATTTT
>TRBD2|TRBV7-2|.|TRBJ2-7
CASSLGEGTHYEQYF
TGTGCCAGCAGCTTAGGGGAGGGAACCCATTACGAGCAGTACTTC
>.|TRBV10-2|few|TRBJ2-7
CASSDTAAGYEQYF
TGCGCCAGCAGTGACACAGCGGCTGGCTACGAGCAGTACTTC
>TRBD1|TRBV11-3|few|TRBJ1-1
CASSPQGGTEAFF
TGTGCCAGCAGCCCCCAGGGGGGCACTGAAGCTTTCTTT
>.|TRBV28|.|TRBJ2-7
CASSFSVRGTYEQYF
TGTGCCAGCAGTTTCTCTGTGCGGGGAACCTACGAGCAGTACTTC
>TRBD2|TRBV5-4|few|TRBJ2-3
CASSLSREGTDTQYF
TGTGCCAGCAGCTTGTCGCGGGAGGGGACAGATACGCAGTATTTT
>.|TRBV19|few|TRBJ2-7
CASSIRVIGYEQYF
TGTGCCAGTAGTATACGGGTGATTGGCTACGAGCAGTACTTC
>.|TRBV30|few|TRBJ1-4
CASTLRQVWATNEKLFF
TGTGCCTCAACCCTTAGACAGGTTTGGGCAACTAATGAAAAACTGTTTTTT
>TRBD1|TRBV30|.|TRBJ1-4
CAWSVRDRGKLFF
TGTGCCTGGAGTGTAAGGGACAGGGGGAAACTGTTTTTT
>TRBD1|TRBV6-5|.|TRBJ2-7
CASSASGTGRYEQYF
TGTGCCAGCAGTGCCTCCGGGACAGGGCGCTACGAGCAGTACTTC
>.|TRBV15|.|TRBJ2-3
CATSRKFSSPTATDTQYF
TGTGCCACCAGCAGAAAATTCTCTAGCCCAACGGCCACAGATACGCAGTATTTT
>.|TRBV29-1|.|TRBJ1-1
CSVGGVKGLRTEAFF
TGCAGCGTTGGGGGGGTTAAGGGCCTTCGAACTGAAGCTTTCTTT
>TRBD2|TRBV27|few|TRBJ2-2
CASSPGLAGNTGELFF
TGTGCCAGCAGTCCCGGACTAGCGGGAAACACCGGGGAGCTGTTTTTT